The clone carrying this T cell receptor beta chain was detected only once. V was shortened by 1 base and J by 12 bases, with 19 bases between the two germline ends. This CDR3 comprises 15 residues. Per germline, CDR1 MNHNS and CDR2 SASEGT. Data came from immunoSEQ multiplex PCR; TCRdb stores just in-frame clones and leaves some out. Altogether 2,500,000 or so clones are present, roughly 93% being singletons, with the ten largest covering approximately 0.35%. The entry originates in a study of shared clonotypes between healthy human individuals. The receptor was isolated from a man aged 18 to 35 in good health. Some clones in this sample may be carry-over from other donors' samples. The chain links TRBV6-1 to TRBJ2-1; D uncertain. The sequenced material came from naive CD4+ T cells from PBMCs. Subset described: CD45RA+ positively selected. CDR3 residues: CASSEELAAPVRQFF. The CDR3 DNA reads TGTGCCAGCAGTGAAGAATTGGCGGCCCCGGTGAGGCAGTTCTTC.